This TCR beta chain was sequenced during a study of T cells after yellow fever vaccination. The CDR3 runs to 13 residues. Trimming cost V 1 base and J 4 bases, with 9 bases left between them. Germline V CDR1 and CDR2: SGHDT, YYEEEE. A single record per CDR3 protein comes from TCRdb applying MiXCR to the 5' RACE reads. The table shows hundreds of thousands of distinct CDR3 sequences, with 9% to 15% occurring only once. The sequences come from PBMCs, collected on the day of the yellow fever booster vaccination. The J gene is TRBJ2-7, the V gene TRBV5-6; the D gene is possibly TRBD1 (5 bases). The TCR originated in a man aged 25 to 40 who received the YFV17D yellow fever vaccine. CDR3 bases: TGTGCCAGCAGCTTGATCGCAGGGTACGAGCAGTACTTC. Encoded protein: CASSLIAGYEQYF.